The count of the clone carrying this TCR beta chain is one. Germline CDR1 LGHDT, CDR2 YNNKEL (reference sequence). Trimming removed 4 bases from V and 2 bases from J; junction bases left unmatched: 6. This CDR3 region has 16 residues. This sample was taken from a study of blood T cell repertoires in COVID-19. At the level of the study: The cDNA or gDNA used as material had been derived from T cells, B-cell-depleted T cells, or PBMCs.

In the study's own analysis: Using reference gene primer amplification, nucleated cell counts were estimated. The assay was immunoSEQ multiplex PCR, and TCRdb's table has in-frame clones only and misses some. V and J calls and clone size follow that table, whereas D and trimming were derived from the DNA. The sample holds under 250,000 clones, 70% to 90% seen once. The chain carries TRBV3-1 (or the pseudogene TRBV3-2) and TRBJ2-3, with 10 bases fitting TRBD1. The TCR was taken from a woman aged 40 to 49 with acute or convalescent COVID-19. The sequenced material came from peripheral blood. The CDR3 region has the DNA TGTGCCAGCAGCCCTCAGGGACAGGGGAACACAGATACGCAGTATTTT. Translated: CASSPQGQGNTDTQYF.